The 27 T cell receptor beta chains reported below all come from one sample, sequenced in a study of PD-1 blockade in classical Hodgkin lymphoma. Clones were read by immunoSEQ multiplex PCR, and TCRdb kept only the in-frame ones, dropping some. The table includes around 16,000 clones, approximately 80% detected once. All the patients suffered relapse after autologous stem cell transplantation, and brentuximab vedotin exposure differed. This specimen was peripheral blood mononuclear cells (PBMCs), taken before the second cycle of nivolumab. The source is a human donor with classical Hodgkin lymphoma.

The chain recombines TRBV6-6 with TRBJ2-7, with a weak D call TRBD1 (5 bases). V lost 0 bases to trimming and J lost 2 bases, with 8 bases between them. This CDR3 has 14 residues. Looked up from germline, CDR1 is MNHNY and CDR2 is SVGAGI (reference sequence). The CDR3 is CASSYSSRAYEQYF. The CDR3 nucleotides are TGTGCCAGCAGTTACTCTTCCAGGGCCTACGAGCAGTACTTC.

The V gene is TRBV6-1, the J gene TRBJ1-6; no definite D call. Trimming pared 2 bases from V and 0 bases from J, leaving 11 bases between. Germline V gives CDR1 MNHNS, CDR2 SASEGT. The CDR3 loop spans 17 amino acids. For the CDR3, the DNA is TGTGCCAGCAGTGAAAGACTGACGAGCTCCTATAATTCACCCCTCCACTTT. This translates into CASSERLTSSYNSPLHF.

The rearrangement uses TRBV5-4 and TRBJ2-3; TRBD1 might be the D (5 bases). From germline, CDR1 is SGHNT and CDR2 YYREEE (reference sequence). V was shortened by 0 bases and J by 2 bases, with 16 bases between the two germline ends. This CDR3 comprises 17 residues. The CDR3 DNA sequence: TGTGCCAGCAGCTTGGAATGGGGCAGGGCCGACACAGATACGCAGTATTTT. Translation gives CASSLEWGRADTDTQYF.

This clone was seen a few times. The chain has TRBV7-3 and TRBJ2-6; D is uncertain. From germline, CDR1 is SGHTA and CDR2 FQGTGA. V shed 2 bases and J shed 0 bases, with 8 bases lying between them. The CDR3 loop spans 16 amino acids. The CDR3 region is CASSLEGISGANVLTF. The CDR3 DNA reads as TGTGCCAGCAGCTTAGAAGGGATCTCTGGGGCCAACGTCCTGACTTTC.

The V gene is TRBV7-9, the J gene TRBJ1-1; no reliable D call. The CDR3 is made up of 14 amino acids. V lost 2 bases and J 4 bases, leaving 11 bases between the germline ends. The germline CDR1 and CDR2 sequences are SEHNR and FQNEAQ (reference sequence). Here the CDR3 reads CASSLLIESTEAFF. CDR3 DNA sequence: TGTGCCAGCAGCTTACTAATTGAGTCCACTGAAGCTTTCTTT.

V usage is TRBV28 and J usage is TRBJ2-7; TRBD1 matches 8 bases. Unmatched junction bases numbered 9, after V lost 6 bases and J lost 2 bases. Germline-derived CDR1 and CDR2 are MDHEN and SYDVKM. This CDR3 is 15 amino acids long. The CDR3 DNA follows: TGTGCCAGCAGCCTAAGGACAGGGAGAGCCTACGAGCAGTACTTC. Protein: CASSLRTGRAYEQYF.

V and J are TRBV16 and TRBJ1-6; no clear D gene. The V end lost 0 bases, the J end lost 6 bases, and 12 bases lay between the germline ends. This CDR3 has 16 amino acids. Germline V lookup: CDR1 KGHSY, CDR2 FQNENV. DNA of the CDR3: TGTGCCAGCAGCCAATCGCCGCAGCCTGCTAATTCACCCCTCCACTTT. This gives the protein CASSQSPQPANSPLHF.

This clone came up once. The chain couples TRBV10-3 to TRBJ1-5, with 7 bases fitting TRBD1. CDR1 ENHRY and CDR2 SYGVKD come from the germline V gene. V lost 5 bases and J lost 0; bases outside the gene matches: 4. CDR3 length: 15 residues. The CDR3 sequence: CAISRGQYSNQPQHF. The CDR3 coding sequence is TGTGCCATCAGTCGGGGACAGTATAGCAATCAGCCCCAGCATTTT.

The table lists this clone with a count of one. This chain links TRBV6-1 with TRBJ2-5, with 10 bases lining up with TRBD1. The V and J ends lost 4 bases and 5 bases, in that order; junction bases with no gene match: 13. Per germline, CDR1 MNHNS and CDR2 SASEGT. The CDR3 has 17 amino acids. This CDR3 is CASSASRDRGGWETQYF. The CDR3 nucleotides read TGTGCCAGCAGTGCGTCCCGGGACAGGGGCGGATGGGAGACCCAGTACTTC.

The CDR3 reads CASSWTGDEAFF. CDR3 DNA sequence: TGTGCCAGCAGCTGGACAGGGGATGAAGCTTTCTTT. The chain carries TRBV7-9 and TRBJ1-1; 9 positions agree with TRBD1. Germline V gene lookup returns CDR1 SEHNR and CDR2 FQNEAQ (reference sequence). V dropped 4 bases and J dropped 7; count of bases not matched to a gene: 1. This CDR3 is built from 12 residues.

V gene TRBV18 combines with J gene TRBJ1-4; D remains unclear. The CDR3 runs 17 residues. Trimming took off 1 base at V and 0 bases at J, with 12 bases between the two ends. Germline CDR1 KGHSH, CDR2 LQKENI. CDR3 region: CASSPRVALSTNEKLFF. In nucleotides, the CDR3 is TGTGCCAGCTCACCACGGGTAGCACTATCAACTAATGAAAAACTGTTTTTT.

The rearrangement joins TRBV6-5 to TRBJ2-7, with D unclear. Germline assignment: CDR1 MNHEY and CDR2 SVGAGI. With 4 bases removed from V and 9 bases from J, the gap between germline ends came to 10 bases. This CDR3 comprises 11 residues. Here the CDR3 reads CASSSWVGQYF. Written as DNA, the CDR3 is TGTGCCAGCAGTTCCTGGGTCGGGCAGTACTTC.

The rearrangement links TRBV27 to TRBJ2-7, with D uncertain. Germline CDR1 and CDR2: MNHEY and SMNVEV (reference sequence). The V end lost 5 bases, the J end lost 2 bases, and 16 bases lay between the germline ends. This CDR3 has 15 amino acids. CDR3 protein: CASSPRAERAYEQYF. In DNA, the CDR3 is TGTGCCAGCAGTCCTCGCGCAGAGAGAGCCTACGAGCAGTACTTC.

V is TRBV2 and J is TRBJ1-1, with no clear D. V lost 4 bases to trimming and J lost 0 bases, with 12 bases between them. The CDR3 has 15 residues. Germline V CDR1 and CDR2: SNHLY, FYNNEI. The CDR3 protein is CASSGLEMMNTEAFF. In nucleotides, the CDR3 is TGTGCCAGCAGTGGACTTGAAATGATGAACACTGAAGCTTTCTTT.

V is TRBV4-1 and J is TRBJ2-2; 9 nucleotides agree with TRBD2. Germline V gene sequence: CDR1 MGHRA, CDR2 YSYEKL. With V trimmed by 3 bases and J by 6 bases, 8 bases remained unmatched. This CDR3 has 16 amino acids. The CDR3 DNA reads TGCGCCAGCAGCCATCCGAGCGGGAGGTCATCCGGGGAGCTGTTTTTT. It specifies CASSHPSGRSSGELFF.

The chain uses TRBV10-3 and TRBJ2-3; TRBD2 matches at 10 bases. This CDR3 spans 13 amino acids. With V trimmed by 4 bases and J by 6 bases, 1 base remained unmatched. Germline V CDR1 and CDR2: ENHRY, SYGVKD. CDR3 region: CAISGLAGDTQYF. CDR3 DNA sequence: TGTGCCATCAGTGGACTAGCGGGCGATACGCAGTATTTT.

The chain recombines TRBV5-1 with TRBJ1-1; no clear D gene. The germline V gene encodes CDR1 SGHRS and CDR2 YFSETQ. The CDR3 consists of 14 residues. V was cut by 7 bases and J by 1 base, with 14 bases left in between. The CDR3 loop reads CASRAAGRNTEAFF. The DNA of the CDR3 is TGCGCCAGCCGGGCTGCTGGGAGGAACACTGAAGCTTTCTTT.

The chain recombines TRBV6-6 with TRBJ2-7; D unresolved. The CDR3 runs to 14 residues. From germline, CDR1 is MNHNY and CDR2 SVGAGI (reference sequence). The V end was cut by 2 bases, the J end by 3 bases, with 11 bases between. CDR3 amino acids: CASSYRRSGYEQYF. The CDR3 DNA is TGTGCCAGCAGTTACCGGCGGAGTGGCTACGAGCAGTACTTC.

The CDR3 spells CASWENEQYF. As DNA, the CDR3 is TGTGCCAGCTGGGAGAACGAGCAGTACTTC. The rearrangement links TRBV2 to TRBJ2-7, with a possible D match to TRBD2 (5 bases). CDR1 and CDR2 from the germline V gene are SNHLY and FYNNEI. V lost 8 bases and J 5 bases, leaving 7 bases between the germline ends. This CDR3 contains 10 residues.

In this sample, this clone turned up a few times. The J gene is TRBJ1-5, the V gene TRBV5-6; possibly TRBD1 for D (5 bases). The germline CDR1 and CDR2 sequences are SGHDT and YYEEEE. The CDR3 is 18 amino acids. The ends were cut back, 4 bases at V and 6 bases at J, with 26 bases in the middle. This CDR3 reads CASSLGWGGPANSQPQHF. The CDR3 DNA is TGTGCCAGCAGCCTGGGGTGGGGCGGCCCGGCCAATAGTCAGCCCCAGCATTTT.

V gene TRBV5-1 combines with J gene TRBJ2-2, with 10 bases lining up with TRBD2. The CDR3 covers 15 residues. With V trimmed by 4 bases and J by 7 bases, 7 bases remained unmatched. Germline assignment: CDR1 SGHRS and CDR2 YFSETQ. The CDR3 protein is CASSATSGQVGELFF. For the CDR3, the DNA is TGCGCCAGCAGCGCGACTAGCGGGCAAGTCGGGGAGCTGTTTTTT.

The chain joins TRBV5-6 to TRBJ1-2; tentative D call: TRBD1 (5 bases). The CDR3 consists of 17 residues. The V and J ends lost 2 bases and 3 bases respectively, with 20 bases between them. Germline V gene lookup returns CDR1 SGHDT and CDR2 YYEEEE. DNA for the CDR3: TGTGCCAGCAGCTTTCCTCTCCTTCCGAGGGACGACTATGGCTACACCTTC. It codes for CASSFPLLPRDDYGYTF.

This clone was seen only once. The chain combines TRBV5-6 with TRBJ2-7; TRBD1 matches at 9 bases. The CDR3 is 14 amino acids. Per germline, CDR1 SGHDT and CDR2 YYEEEE. Trimming took 3 bases from V and 3 from J; bases not matched to a gene: 4. CDR3 residues: CASSYGTGNYEQYF. The CDR3 region has the DNA TGTGCCAGCAGCTACGGGACAGGGAACTACGAGCAGTACTTC. Full variable domain (outside the CDR3, taken from reference TRBV5-6 and TRBJ2-7): DAGVTQSPTHLIKTRGQQVTLRCSPKSGHDTVSWYQQALGQGPQFIFQYYEEEERQRGNFPDRFSGHQFPNYSSELNVNALLLGDSALYLCASSYGTGNYEQYFGPGTRLTVT.

Worth noting for this clone: Different DNA sequences within this sample yield the same CDR3. The genes are TRBV30 and TRBJ2-7; 12 nucleotides line up with TRBD2. This CDR3 comprises 19 residues. The germline CDR1 and CDR2 sequences are GTSNPN and SVGIG (reference sequence). V shed 3 bases, J shed 6 bases, and the junction held 21 bases outside the gene matches. The CDR3 DNA reads TGTGCCTGGAGCGTACGCTCACCGGGACTAGCGGGCCTAAGGGGCGAGCAGTACTTC. Encoded protein: CAWSVRSPGLAGLRGEQYF.

The V gene is TRBV2, the J gene TRBJ2-5, with 11 bases identical to TRBD2. J was trimmed by 7 bases and V by 8 bases; bases with no gene match: 12. The CDR3 loop spans 15 amino acids. Germline values: CDR1 SNHLY, CDR2 FYNNEI. CDR3 protein: CASRTSGSLWGTQYF. Here the CDR3 DNA reads TGTGCCAGCCGGACTAGCGGGTCCCTTTGGGGGACCCAGTACTTC.

The V and J genes are TRBV6-4 and TRBJ2-5; 12 positions agree with TRBD1. Germline V CDR1 and CDR2: MRHNA, SNTAGT. V shed 6 bases, J shed 5 bases, and the junction held 10 bases outside the gene matches. The CDR3 spans 16 residues. The CDR3 DNA sequence: TGTGCCAGCAGCCCTCACCAGGGACAGGGGGCGGAGACCCAGTACTTC. Residues: CASSPHQGQGAETQYF.

The V call is TRBV19, the J call TRBJ2-7; D not resolved. V was pared by 8 bases and J by 7 bases, with 15 bases between. The CDR3 extends over 12 amino acids. Germline lookup yields CDR1 LNHDA and CDR2 SQIVND (reference sequence). The CDR3: CASGVGMREQYF. CDR3 DNA: TGTGCCAGTGGAGTAGGTATGAGAGAGCAGTACTTC.